This T cell receptor beta chain was retrieved from a study of molecular identifiers for immune sequencing clone quantification. Investigators produced naive CD8 libraries from 20,000 to 1,000,000 sorted cells, drawing on 10%, 30% or 50% RNA. Per germline, CDR1 SGDLS and CDR2 YYNGEE. V was shortened by 2 bases and J by 6 bases, with 13 bases between the two germline ends. The CDR3 length is 14 residues. The table lists this clonotype with many counts. Preparation of the bulk TCR libraries relied on previously described methods and listed TCR primers. TCRdb recomputed calls from the PCR reads with MiXCR, one row per CDR3 protein. The profile shows 85,000 to 100,000 distinct CDR3 sequences, less than 25% of them singletons.

This sequence was found in a human donor in good health. Some libraries in this study had Jurkat cell RNA spiked in. The source material was naive CD8+ T cells from blood, with Jurkat cell RNA spiked in. Indicated subset: FACS-sorted CD8+CD4-CCR7+CD45RA+ naive T cells. The chain has TRBV9 and TRBJ2-3; D is possibly TRBD1 or TRBD2 (5 bases each). CDR3 in DNA: TGTGCCAGCAGCGTTCGGACTGGGGCCGATACGCAGTATTTT. Amino acids: CASSVRTGADTQYF.